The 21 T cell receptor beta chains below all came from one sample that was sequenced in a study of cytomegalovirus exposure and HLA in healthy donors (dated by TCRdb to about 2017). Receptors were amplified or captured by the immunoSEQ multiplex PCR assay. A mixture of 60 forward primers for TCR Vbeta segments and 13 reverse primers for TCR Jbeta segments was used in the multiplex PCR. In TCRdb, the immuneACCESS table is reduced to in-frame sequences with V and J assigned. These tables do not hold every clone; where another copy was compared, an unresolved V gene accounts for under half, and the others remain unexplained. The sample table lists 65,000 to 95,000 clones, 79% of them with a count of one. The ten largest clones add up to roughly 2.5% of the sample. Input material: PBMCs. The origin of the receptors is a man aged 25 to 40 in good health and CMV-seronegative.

CDR3 protein: CASSRSPQTQETQYF. The CDR3 DNA reads as TGTGCCAGTTCGCGGTCCCCCCAGACCCAAGAGACCCAGTACTTC. The chain has TRBV9 and TRBJ2-5; D is unresolved. Trimming cost V 8 bases and J 1 base, with 18 bases left between them. The CDR3 extends over 15 amino acids. The germline CDR1 and CDR2 sequences are SGDLS and YYNGEE.

CDR3 sequence: CASRPGQKTGNTEAFF. In DNA, the CDR3 is TGTGCCAGTAGGCCGGGACAAAAAACGGGGAACACTGAAGCTTTCTTT. The chain has TRBV19 and TRBJ1-1; TRBD1 might be the D (6 bases). The length of the CDR3 is 16 residues. CDR1 LNHDA and CDR2 SQIVND come from the germline V gene (reference sequence). Trimming removed 6 bases from V and 1 base from J, with 18 bases in between.

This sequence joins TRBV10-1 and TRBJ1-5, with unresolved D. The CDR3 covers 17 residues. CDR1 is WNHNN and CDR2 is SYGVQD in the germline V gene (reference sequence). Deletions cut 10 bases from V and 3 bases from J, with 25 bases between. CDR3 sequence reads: CAIPPAAGRGNNQPQHF. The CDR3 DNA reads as TGCGCCATCCCACCGGCGGCGGGCAGAGGAAACAATCAGCCCCAGCATTTT.

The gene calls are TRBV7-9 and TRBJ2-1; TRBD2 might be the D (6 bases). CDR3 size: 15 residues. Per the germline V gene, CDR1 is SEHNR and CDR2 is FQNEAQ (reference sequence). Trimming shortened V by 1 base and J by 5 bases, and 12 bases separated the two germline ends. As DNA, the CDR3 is TGTGCCAGCAGCTTAGAACTAGCCATCAACAATGAGCAGTTCTTC. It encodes CASSLELAINNEQFF. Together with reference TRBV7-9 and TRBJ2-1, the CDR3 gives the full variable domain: DTGVSQNPRHKITKRGQNVTFRCDPISEHNRLYWYRQTLGQGPEFLTYFQNEAQLEKSRLLSDRFSAERPKGSFSTLEIQRTEQGDSAMYLCASSLELAINNEQFFGPGTRLTVL.

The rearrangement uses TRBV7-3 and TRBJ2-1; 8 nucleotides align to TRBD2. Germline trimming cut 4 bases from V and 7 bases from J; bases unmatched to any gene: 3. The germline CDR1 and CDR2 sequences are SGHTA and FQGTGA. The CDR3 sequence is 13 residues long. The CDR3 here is CASSYRGGNEQFF. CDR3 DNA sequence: TGTGCCAGCAGCTATCGGGGGGGGAATGAGCAGTTCTTC.

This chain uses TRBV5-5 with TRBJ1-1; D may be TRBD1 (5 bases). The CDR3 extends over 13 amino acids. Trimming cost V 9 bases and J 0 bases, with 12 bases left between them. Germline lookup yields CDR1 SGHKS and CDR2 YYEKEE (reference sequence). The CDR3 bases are TGTGCCACCCAGACAGATTTGAACACTGAAGCTTTCTTT. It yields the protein CATQTDLNTEAFF.

This chain's CDR3 is CASSERGGETQYF. The CDR3 nucleotides are TGTGCCAGCAGTGAGAGGGGAGGAGAGACCCAGTACTTC. The V and J genes are TRBV6-1 and TRBJ2-5; maybe TRBD2 (6 bases). Trimming removed 3 bases from V and 4 bases from J, with 9 bases in between. Germline V gene lookup returns CDR1 MNHNS and CDR2 SASEGT. The CDR3 is made up of 13 amino acids.

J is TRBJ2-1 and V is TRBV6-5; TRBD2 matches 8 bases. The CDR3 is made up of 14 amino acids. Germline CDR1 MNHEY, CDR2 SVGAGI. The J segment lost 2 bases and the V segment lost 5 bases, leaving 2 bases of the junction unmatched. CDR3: CASSDGGAYNEQFF. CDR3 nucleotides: TGTGCCAGCAGTGACGGGGGGGCCTACAATGAGCAGTTCTTC.

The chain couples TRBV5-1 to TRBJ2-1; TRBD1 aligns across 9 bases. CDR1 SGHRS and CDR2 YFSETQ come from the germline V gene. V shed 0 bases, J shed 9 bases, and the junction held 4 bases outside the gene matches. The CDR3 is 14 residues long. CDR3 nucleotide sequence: TGCGCCAGCAGCTTGGGAGGACAGGGGATTGAGCAGTTCTTC. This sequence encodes CASSLGGQGIEQFF.

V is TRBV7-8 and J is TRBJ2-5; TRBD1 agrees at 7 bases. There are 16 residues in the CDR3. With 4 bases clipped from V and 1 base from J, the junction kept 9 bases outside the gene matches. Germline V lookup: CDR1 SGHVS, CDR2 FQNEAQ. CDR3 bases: TGTGCCAGCAGCTCCCCCGGGACAGATATCCAAGAGACCCAGTACTTC. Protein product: CASSSPGTDIQETQYF.

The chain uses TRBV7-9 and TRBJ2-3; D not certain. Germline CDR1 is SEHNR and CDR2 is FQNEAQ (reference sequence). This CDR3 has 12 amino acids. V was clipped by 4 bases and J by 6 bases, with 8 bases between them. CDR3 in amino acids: CASSWPLDTQYF. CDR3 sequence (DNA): TGTGCCAGCAGCTGGCCCTTGGATACGCAGTATTTT.

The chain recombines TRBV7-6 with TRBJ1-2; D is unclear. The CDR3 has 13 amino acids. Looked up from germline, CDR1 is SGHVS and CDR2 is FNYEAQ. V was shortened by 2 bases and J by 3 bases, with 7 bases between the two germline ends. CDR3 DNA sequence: TGTGCCAGCAGCTTATCCGGAGACTATGGCTACACCTTC. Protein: CASSLSGDYGYTF.

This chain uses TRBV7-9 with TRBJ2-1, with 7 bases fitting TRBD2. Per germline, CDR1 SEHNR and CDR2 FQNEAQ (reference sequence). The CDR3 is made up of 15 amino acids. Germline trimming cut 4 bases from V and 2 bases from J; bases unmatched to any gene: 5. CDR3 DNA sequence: TGTGCCAGCAGCTCGACTAGCAGTGCCTACAATGAGCAGTTCTTC. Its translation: CASSSTSSAYNEQFF.

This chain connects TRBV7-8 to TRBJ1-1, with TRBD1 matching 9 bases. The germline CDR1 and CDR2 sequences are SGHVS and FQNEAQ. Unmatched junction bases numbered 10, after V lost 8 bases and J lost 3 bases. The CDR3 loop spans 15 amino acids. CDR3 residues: CASGDRADADTEAFF. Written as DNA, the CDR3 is TGTGCCAGCGGGGACAGGGCAGACGCGGACACTGAAGCTTTCTTT.

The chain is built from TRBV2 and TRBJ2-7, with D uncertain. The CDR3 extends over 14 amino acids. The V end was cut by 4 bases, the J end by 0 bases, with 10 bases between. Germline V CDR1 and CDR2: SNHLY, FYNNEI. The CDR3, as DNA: TGTGCCAGCAGTGGAATTTCTACCTCCTACGAGCAGTACTTC. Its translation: CASSGISTSYEQYF.

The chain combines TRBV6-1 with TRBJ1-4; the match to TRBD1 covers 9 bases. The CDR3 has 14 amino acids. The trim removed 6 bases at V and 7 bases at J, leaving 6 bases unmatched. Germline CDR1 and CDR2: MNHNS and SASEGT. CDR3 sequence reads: CASRTGQGVEKLFF. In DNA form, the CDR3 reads TGTGCCAGCAGGACGGGACAGGGTGTTGAAAAACTGTTTTTT.

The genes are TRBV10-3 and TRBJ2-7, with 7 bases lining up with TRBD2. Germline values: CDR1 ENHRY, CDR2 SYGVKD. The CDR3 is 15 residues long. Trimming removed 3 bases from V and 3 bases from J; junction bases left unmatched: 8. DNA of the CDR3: TGTGCCATCAGTGATCCCGGGACGGGAGGCTACGAGCAGTACTTC. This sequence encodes CAISDPGTGGYEQYF.

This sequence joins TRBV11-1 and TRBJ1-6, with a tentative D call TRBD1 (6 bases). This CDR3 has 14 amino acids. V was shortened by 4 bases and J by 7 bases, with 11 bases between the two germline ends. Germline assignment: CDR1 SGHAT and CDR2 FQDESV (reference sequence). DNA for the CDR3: TGTGCCAGCAGCTCCGGACAGCGAAATTCACCCCTCCACTTT. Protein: CASSSGQRNSPLHF. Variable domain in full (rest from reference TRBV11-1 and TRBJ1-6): EAEVAQSPRYKITEKSQAVAFWCDPISGHATLYWYRQILGQGPELLVQFQDESVVDDSQLPKDRFSAERLKGVDSTLKIQPAELGDSAMYLCASSSGQRNSPLHFGNGTRLTVT.

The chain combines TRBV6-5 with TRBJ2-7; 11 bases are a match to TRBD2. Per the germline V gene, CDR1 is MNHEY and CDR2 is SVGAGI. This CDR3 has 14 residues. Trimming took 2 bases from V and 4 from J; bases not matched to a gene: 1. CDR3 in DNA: TGTGCCAGCAGTTACACTAGCGGGAGTTACGAGCAGTACTTC. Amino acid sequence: CASSYTSGSYEQYF.

CDR3 in DNA: TGTGCCAGCAGCCTCGCTAGCGGAGTCGATCCATACAATGAGCAGTTCTTC. Amino acid sequence: CASSLASGVDPYNEQFF. The genes are TRBV4-2 and TRBJ2-1, with TRBD2 matching 7 bases. The CDR3 runs 17 residues. V shed 4 bases and J 4 bases; nucleotides not matched to a gene: 13. Germline loops: CDR1 LGHNA, CDR2 YNFKEQ.

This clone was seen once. The CDR3 reads CSVGGSDRIISGANVLTF. CDR3 bases: TGCAGCGTTGGGGGTTCGGACAGAATCATCTCTGGGGCCAACGTCCTGACTTTC. This sequence joins TRBV29-1 and TRBJ2-6; perhaps TRBD1 as D (6 bases). The germline V gene encodes CDR1 SQVTM and CDR2 ANQGSEA. This CDR3 contains 18 residues. Trimming removed 4 bases from V and 0 bases from J, with 19 bases in between.